The 8 T cell receptor gamma chains below come from one sample, sequenced in a study of Vδ1+ human thymocytes (dated by TCRdb to 2016 to 2018). Their specific antigens are unknown. Points the paper makes about the study in general: Unlike the oligoclonal repertoires in peripheral blood, the thymic TRG and TRD repertoires appeared highly polyclonal, with Gaussian CDR3 length distributions.

This sample was sequenced with an Illumina MiSeq. RNA was extracted with the RNeasy mini kit and reverse transcribed using Superscript III. Multiplex PCR was used to generate CDR3 amplicons, with pooled V-gene forward primers and a constant-region reverse primer carrying Illumina adaptor overhangs. TCRdb called clones anew from the public reads via CATT; matching DNA rows were later pooled. In all, the sample holds about 11,000 gamma-chain clones, and around 40% of those were seen once. The ten top clones hold 2% of the sample. The sample comprised Vdelta1+ gamma-delta thymocytes from the thymus. The cell subset or site label here, explained by the study, means: FACS-sorted CD3+ TCRalphabeta- TCRVdelta1+ TCRVdelta2- thymocytes. The receptors come from a boy in the first two years of life who had congenital heart surgery.

This chain connects TRGV3 to TRGJP2. No J gene is reported in TCRdb; it was inferred here by comparing the DNA with germline. The CDR3 extends over 16 amino acids. CDR1 and CDR2 (germline): VTNTFY, YDVSTARD (reference sequence). With 3 bases clipped from V and 6 bases from J, the junction kept 13 bases outside the gene matches. In DNA, the CDR3 is TGTGCCACCTGGGACTTTCAGCAGCTGGGTGATTGGATCAAGACGTTT. Protein product: CATWDFQQLGDWIKTF.

This chain uses TRGV4 with TRGJ1 or TRGJ2. Assignment of the J gene here rests on matching the DNA to germline, because TCRdb gives none. From germline, CDR1 is EGSTGY and CDR2 YDSYTSSV. This CDR3 comprises 13 residues. The junction had 4 bases not matched to a gene; V was cut back by 2 bases and J by 3 bases. The CDR3 sequence is CATWDEGYYKKLF. The CDR3 DNA follows: TGTGCCACCTGGGATGAGGGTTATTATAAGAAACTCTTT.

This clone occurred a few times. The chain joins TRGV4 to TRGJ1 or TRGJ2. V gave up 4 bases and J gave up 7 bases; unmatched junction bases: 10. Germline V lookup: CDR1 EGSTGY, CDR2 YDSYTSSV. This CDR3 is built from 13 residues. CDR3 in DNA: TGTGCCACCTGGGACAGGCCAAAGTATAAGAAACTCTTT. It yields the protein CATWDRPKYKKLF.

The chain couples TRGV9 to TRGJ1 or TRGJ2. Unmatched junction bases numbered 16, after V lost 12 bases and J lost 11 bases. The CDR3 consists of 11 residues. Germline loops: CDR1 GITISATS, CDR2 ISYDGTV (reference sequence). CDR3 sequence: CALLRGGEKLF. CDR3 coding DNA: TGTGCCCTACTAAGAGGTGGAGAGAAACTCTTT.

The J gene is TRGJ1 or TRGJ2, the V gene TRGV9. In the absence of a J gene in TCRdb, the DNA was matched to germline to assign it here. Germline assignment: CDR1 GITISATS and CDR2 ISYDGTV (reference sequence). The junction had 7 bases not matched to a gene; V was cut back by 4 bases and J by 4 bases. The CDR3 sequence is 13 residues long. CDR3 in amino acids: CALWDPRYYKKLF. CDR3 DNA: TGTGCCTTGTGGGATCCGCGGTATTATAAGAAACTCTTT.

This clone was observed a few times. The same CDR3 is also encoded by other DNA sequences in this sample. The V gene is TRGV9, the J gene TRGJ1 or TRGJ2. The trim removed 3 bases at V and 2 bases at J, leaving 4 bases unmatched. CDR1 is GITISATS and CDR2 is ISYDGTV in the germline V gene (reference sequence). The CDR3 consists of 13 residues. CDR3 bases: TGTGCCTTGTGGGAGCCGGATTATTATAAGAAACTCTTT. Its protein product is CALWEPDYYKKLF.

This clone was seen a handful of times. The gene calls are TRGV9 and TRGJP1. J was trimmed by 0 bases and V by 1 base; bases with no gene match: 2. CDR1 and CDR2 (germline): GITISATS, ISYDGTV (reference sequence). This CDR3 is built from 15 residues. The CDR3 loop is CALWEVNTTGWFKIF. CDR3 DNA sequence: TGTGCCTTGTGGGAGGTCAATACCACTGGTTGGTTCAAGATATTT.

Only a few counts were recorded for this clone. V and J are TRGV4 and TRGJ1 or TRGJ2. Germline lookup yields CDR1 EGSTGY and CDR2 YDSYTSSV. V lost 0 bases to trimming and J lost 5 bases; unmatched junction nucleotides: 7. The CDR3 totals 14 residues. The DNA of the CDR3 is TGTGCCACCTGGGATGGGCTCAGGCATTATAAGAAACTCTTT. Translating it yields CATWDGLRHYKKLF.